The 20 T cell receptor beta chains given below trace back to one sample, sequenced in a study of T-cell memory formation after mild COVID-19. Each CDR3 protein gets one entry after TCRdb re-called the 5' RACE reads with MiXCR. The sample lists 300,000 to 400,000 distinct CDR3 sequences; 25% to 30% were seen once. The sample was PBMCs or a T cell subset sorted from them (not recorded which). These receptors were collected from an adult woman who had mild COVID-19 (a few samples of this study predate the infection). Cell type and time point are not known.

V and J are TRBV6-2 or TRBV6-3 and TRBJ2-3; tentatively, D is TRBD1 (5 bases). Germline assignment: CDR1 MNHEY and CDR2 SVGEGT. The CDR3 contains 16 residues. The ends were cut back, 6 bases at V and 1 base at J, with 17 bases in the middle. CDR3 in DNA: TGTGCCAGCAGCGCGGACACCTTTACTGGCACAGATACGCAGTATTTT. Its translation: CASSADTFTGTDTQYF.

CDR3 sequence reads: CASGGATNEKLFF. The CDR3 bases are TGCGCCAGCGGCGGGGCAACTAATGAAAAACTGTTTTTT. The rearrangement uses TRBV23-1 and TRBJ1-4; D is undetermined. TRBV23-1 is assigned to the ORF class and has an uncertain function. V was cut by 8 bases and J by 0 bases, with 7 bases left in between. The CDR3 runs to 13 residues.

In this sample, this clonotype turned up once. Here the CDR3 DNA reads TGTGCCACCAGCAGAGACCCTAATAGCAATCAGCCCCAGCATTTT. Translating it yields CATSRDPNSNQPQHF. The rearrangement uses TRBV15 and TRBJ1-5; D is uncertain. The CDR3 covers 15 residues. With 0 bases removed from V and 0 bases from J, the gap between germline ends came to 6 bases. The germline CDR1 and CDR2 sequences are LNHNV and YYDKDF (reference sequence).

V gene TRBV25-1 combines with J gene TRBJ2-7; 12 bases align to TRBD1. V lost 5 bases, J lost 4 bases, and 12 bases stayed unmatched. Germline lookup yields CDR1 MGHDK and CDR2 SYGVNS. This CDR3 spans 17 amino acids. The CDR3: CASSSGTGGYFEYEQYF. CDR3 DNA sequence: TGTGCCAGCAGTTCCGGGACAGGGGGCTACTTTGAGTACGAGCAGTACTTC.

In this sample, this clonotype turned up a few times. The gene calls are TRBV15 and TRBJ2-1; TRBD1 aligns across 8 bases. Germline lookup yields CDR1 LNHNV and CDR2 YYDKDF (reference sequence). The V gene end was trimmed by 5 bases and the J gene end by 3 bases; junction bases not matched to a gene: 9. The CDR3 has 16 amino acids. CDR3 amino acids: CATSPQGAYGYNEQFF. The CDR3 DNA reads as TGTGCCACCAGCCCCCAGGGGGCCTACGGCTACAATGAGCAGTTCTTC.

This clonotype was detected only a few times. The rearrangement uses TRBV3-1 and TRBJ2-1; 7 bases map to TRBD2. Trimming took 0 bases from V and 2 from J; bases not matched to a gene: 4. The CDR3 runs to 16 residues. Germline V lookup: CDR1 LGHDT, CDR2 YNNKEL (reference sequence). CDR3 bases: TGTGCCAGCAGCCAAGACCGACTAGCCCCCTACAATGAGCAGTTCTTC. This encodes CASSQDRLAPYNEQFF.

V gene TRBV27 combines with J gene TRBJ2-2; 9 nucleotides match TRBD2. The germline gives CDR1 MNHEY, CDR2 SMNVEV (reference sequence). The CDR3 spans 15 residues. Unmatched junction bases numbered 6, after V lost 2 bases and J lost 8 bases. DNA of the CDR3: TGTGCCAGCAGTTTAGCGGGGGGGTTGGTAGGGGAGCTGTTTTTT. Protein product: CASSLAGGLVGELFF.

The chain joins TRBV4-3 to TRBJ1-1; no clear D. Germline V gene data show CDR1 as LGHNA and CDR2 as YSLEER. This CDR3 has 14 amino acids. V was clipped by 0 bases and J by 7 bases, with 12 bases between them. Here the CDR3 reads CASSQDGIMREAFF. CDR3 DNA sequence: TGCGCCAGCAGCCAAGACGGAATCATGCGTGAAGCTTTCTTT.

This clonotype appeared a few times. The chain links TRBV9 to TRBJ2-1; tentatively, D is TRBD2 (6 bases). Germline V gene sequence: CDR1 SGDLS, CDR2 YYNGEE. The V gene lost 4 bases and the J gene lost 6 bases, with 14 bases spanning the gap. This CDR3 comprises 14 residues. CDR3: CASSPPPGGNEQFF. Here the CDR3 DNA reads TGTGCCAGCAGCCCCCCCCCCGGGGGCAATGAGCAGTTCTTC.

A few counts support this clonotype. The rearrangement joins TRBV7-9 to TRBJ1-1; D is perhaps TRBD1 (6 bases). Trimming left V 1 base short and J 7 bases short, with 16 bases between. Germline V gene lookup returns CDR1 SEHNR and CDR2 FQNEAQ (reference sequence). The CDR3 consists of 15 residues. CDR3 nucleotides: TGTGCCAGCAGCTTAGGGGGGACATGGAAAGGTGAAGCTTTCTTT. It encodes CASSLGGTWKGEAFF.

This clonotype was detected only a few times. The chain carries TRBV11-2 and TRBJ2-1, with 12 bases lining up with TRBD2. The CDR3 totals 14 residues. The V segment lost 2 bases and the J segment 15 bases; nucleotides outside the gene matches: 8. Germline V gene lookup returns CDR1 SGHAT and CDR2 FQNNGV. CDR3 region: CASSLRHLAGGLFF. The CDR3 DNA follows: TGTGCCAGCAGCTTAAGACACCTAGCGGGGGGGCTGTTCTTC.

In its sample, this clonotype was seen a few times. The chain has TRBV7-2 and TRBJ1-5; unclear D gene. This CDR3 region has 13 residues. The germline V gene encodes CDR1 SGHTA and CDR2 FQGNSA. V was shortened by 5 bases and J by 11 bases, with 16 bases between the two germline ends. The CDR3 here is CASSRGGRSAQHF. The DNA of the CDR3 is TGTGCCAGCAGCAGAGGTGGTCGCTCGGCCCAGCATTTT.

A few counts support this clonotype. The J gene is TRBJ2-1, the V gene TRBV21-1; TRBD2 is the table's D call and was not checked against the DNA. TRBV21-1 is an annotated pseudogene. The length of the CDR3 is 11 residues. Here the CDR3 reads CASTSMRLGVF. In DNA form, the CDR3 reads TGTGCCAGCACCTCGATGAGACTAGGAGTCTTC.

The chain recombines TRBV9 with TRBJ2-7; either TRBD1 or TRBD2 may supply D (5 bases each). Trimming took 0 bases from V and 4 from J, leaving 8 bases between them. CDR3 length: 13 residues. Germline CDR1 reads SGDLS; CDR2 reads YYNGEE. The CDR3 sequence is CASSVGDRYEQYF. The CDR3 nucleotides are TGTGCCAGCAGCGTAGGGGACCGATACGAGCAGTACTTC.

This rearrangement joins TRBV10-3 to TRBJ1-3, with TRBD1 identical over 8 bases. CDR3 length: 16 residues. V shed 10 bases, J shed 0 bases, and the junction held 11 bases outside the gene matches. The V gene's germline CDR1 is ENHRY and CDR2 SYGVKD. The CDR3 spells CATHPGTGRSGNTIYF. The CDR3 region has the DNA TGTGCCACTCACCCCGGGACAGGTCGCTCTGGAAACACCATATATTTT.

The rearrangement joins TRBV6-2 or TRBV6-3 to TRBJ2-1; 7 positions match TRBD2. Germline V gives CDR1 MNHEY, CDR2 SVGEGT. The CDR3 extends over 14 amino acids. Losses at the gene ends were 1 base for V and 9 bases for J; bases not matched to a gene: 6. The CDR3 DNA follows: TGTGCCAGCAGTTACTTGGCGGGAGTGGGTGAGCAGTTCTTC. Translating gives CASSYLAGVGEQFF.

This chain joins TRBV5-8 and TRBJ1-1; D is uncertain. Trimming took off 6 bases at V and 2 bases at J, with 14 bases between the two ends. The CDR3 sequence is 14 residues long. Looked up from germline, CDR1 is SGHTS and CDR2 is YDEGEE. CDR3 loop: CASIRGRLNTEAFF. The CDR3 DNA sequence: TGTGCCAGCATCCGCGGGCGCTTAAACACTGAAGCTTTCTTT.

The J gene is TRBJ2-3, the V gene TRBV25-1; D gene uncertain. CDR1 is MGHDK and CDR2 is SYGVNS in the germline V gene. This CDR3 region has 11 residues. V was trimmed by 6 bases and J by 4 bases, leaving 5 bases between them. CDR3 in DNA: TGTGCCAGCAGAGCGTCAGATACGCAGTATTTT. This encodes CASRASDTQYF.

The CDR3 loop is CASSIRGQGFNEQFF. The DNA for the CDR3 is TGTGCCAGCAGCATCCGGGGACAGGGTTTTAATGAGCAGTTCTTC. This sequence joins TRBV3-1 and TRBJ2-1; 9 bases match TRBD1. The CDR3 runs to 15 residues. After removal of 5 bases from V and 7 bases from J, the junction contained 9 bases not matched to a gene. Germline lookup yields CDR1 LGHDT and CDR2 YNNKEL (reference sequence).

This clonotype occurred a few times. The CDR3 sequence is CASSEAGQGDREYF. CDR3 coding DNA: TGTGCCAGCAGTGAGGCGGGACAGGGTGACAGGGAGTACTTC. The chain links TRBV6-1 to TRBJ2-7; 9 positions match TRBD1. From germline, CDR1 is MNHNS and CDR2 SASEGT. The length of the CDR3 is 14 residues. V lost 3 bases to trimming and J lost 11 bases; unmatched junction nucleotides: 11.